This TCR beta chain was retrieved from a study of cytomegalovirus exposure and HLA in healthy donors. Researchers ran the PCR with 60 Vbeta and 13 Jbeta primers. The repertoire was sequenced with immunoSEQ multiplex PCR; TCRdb's copy has only in-frame clones and lacks some. The sample contains 120,000 to 150,000 clones, over 70% of which appear only once. The study, taken as a whole, reports: TCR beta V- and J-gene trimming was later associated with a missense DCLRE1C variant. Versus the approximately 700-donor mean, an Asian-associated ancestry cluster reportedly showed fewer N-insertions in a later analysis. Data from an earlier analysis indicated that most TCR beta V segments were productive either about 90% or about 30% of the time.

This clone came up a few times. Its specificity is unknown. Everyone who donated was a healthy bone marrow donor. Germline CDR1 KGHSH, CDR2 LQKENI. The J segment lost 4 bases and the V segment lost 3 bases, leaving 12 bases of the junction unmatched. The CDR3 is 16 residues long. The TCR sequence derives from a man aged 40-49 years in good health and CMV-seropositive. The chain couples TRBV18 to TRBJ2-7, with 7 nucleotides matching TRBD1. Sequencing was performed on PBMCs. This chain's CDR3 is CASSPAGVGQKYEQYF. The CDR3 nucleotides read TGTGCCAGCTCACCGGCGGGTGTGGGACAGAAATACGAGCAGTACTTC.